The rows below give T cell receptor beta chains drawn from one sample of a study of T-cell memory formation after mild COVID-19. TCRdb re-called the 5' RACE reads through MiXCR, storing one row per CDR3 protein. The table has about 110,000 distinct CDR3 sequences, about a sixth seen once; the top ten hold approximately 28%. The sequenced sample consisted of PBMCs or a T cell subset sorted from them (not recorded which). The receptors come from an adult woman who had mild COVID-19 (a few samples of this study predate the infection). Cell type and time point are not known. Both conserved end residues are part of each CDR3. A D gene is named only where the DNA matches it firmly. The size of a clone is reported for some rows only, either as once, few or many, or as a class for expanded clones.

cdr3_length	v_call	j_call	d_call	clone_size	cdr3_aa	cdr3_nt
15	TRBV29-1	TRBJ2-2	TRBD2	many	CSVESGGANTGELFF	TGCAGCGTTGAATCGGGGGGAGCGAACACCGGGGAGCTGTTTTTT
17	TRBV25-1	TRBJ2-1	NA	NA	CASSASFGTRKDNEQFF	TGTGCCAGCAGTGCCTCATTCGGGACTCGGAAAGACAATGAGCAGTTCTTC
15	TRBV4-1	TRBJ1-2	NA	NA	CASSLGPTGSYGYTF	TGCGCCAGCAGCCTGGGGCCTACTGGCTCCTATGGCTACACCTTC
14	TRBV9	TRBJ2-5	NA	NA	CASSVVAGGETQYF	TGTGCCAGCAGCGTAGTCGCGGGTGGGGAGACCCAGTACTTC
12	TRBV12-3/TRBV12-4	TRBJ2-1	NA	NA	CASSFTSGEQFF	TGTGCCAGCAGTTTTACGTCGGGTGAGCAGTTCTTC
14	TRBV5-4	TRBJ1-2	TRBD1	NA	CASSFPDRAGGYTF	TGTGCCAGCAGCTTCCCAGACAGGGCCGGCGGCTACACCTTC
14	TRBV4-1	TRBJ2-2	NA	NA	CASSQGDNTGELFF	TGCGCCAGCAGCCAAGGAGACAACACCGGGGAGCTGTTTTTT
16	TRBV7-6	TRBJ2-7	TRBD2	NA	CASSSLASGSSYEQYF	TGTGCCAGCAGCTCGCTTGCTAGCGGCAGTTCCTACGAGCAGTACTTC
17	TRBV2	TRBJ2-2	NA	few	CASSAIMMTSLAGELFF	TGTGCCAGCAGCGCAATAATGATGACTAGTCTGGCCGGGGAGCTGTTTTTT
13	TRBV5-1	TRBJ2-7	NA	few	CASSFEQAHEQYF	TGCGCCAGCAGCTTTGAACAGGCCCACGAGCAGTACTTC
15	TRBV6-2/TRBV6-3	TRBJ2-1	NA	NA	CASEDFRGGYNEQFF	TGTGCCAGCGAGGACTTTCGAGGTGGCTACAATGAGCAGTTCTTC
16	TRBV29-1	TRBJ2-2	TRBD2	NA	CSVITLAGFNTGELFF	TGCAGCGTTATAACCCTAGCGGGCTTTAACACCGGGGAGCTGTTTTTT
15	TRBV12-3/TRBV12-4	TRBJ1-2	TRBD1	NA	CASSPLPGQGVGYTF	TGTGCCAGCAGTCCTCTTCCGGGACAGGGGGTTGGCTACACCTTC
14	TRBV30	TRBJ2-3	TRBD2	NA	CAWDSGSGTDTQYF	TGTGCCTGGGATAGCGGGAGCGGCACAGATACGCAGTATTTT
16	TRBV30	TRBJ2-7	TRBD1	NA	CAWSVLGVGGLYEQYF	TGTGCCTGGAGTGTACTGGGTGTAGGGGGCCTCTACGAGCAGTACTTC
15	TRBV24-1	TRBJ1-5	NA	NA	CATSDRGMNNQPQHF	TGTGCCACCAGTGACCGTGGAATGAACAATCAGCCCCAGCATTTT
14	TRBV5-1	TRBJ2-5	TRBD2	NA	CASSLGLDEETQYF	TGCGCCAGCAGCTTAGGACTAGACGAAGAGACCCAGTACTTC
15	TRBV19	TRBJ2-1	TRBD2	NA	CASRTSDMSYNEQFF	TGTGCCAGTAGGACTAGCGATATGAGCTACAATGAGCAGTTCTTC
16	TRBV4-2	TRBJ2-7	TRBD2	few	CASSQEFGAGNYEQYF	TGTGCCAGCAGCCAAGAATTTGGAGCGGGAAACTACGAGCAGTACTTC
23	TRBV7-2	TRBJ2-1	TRBD1	few	CASSLTYLTITGAGGSSYNEQFF	TGTGCCAGCAGCTTAACTTATCTCACGATCACCGGGGCAGGGGGAAGCTCCTACAATGAGCAGTTCTTC
15	TRBV11-2	TRBJ1-6	NA	NA	CASSLPAGWNSPLHF	TGTGCCAGCAGCTTGCCGGCGGGGTGGAATTCACCCCTCCACTTT
15	TRBV7-9	TRBJ2-7	NA	few	CASSEFPRGKDEQYF	TGTGCCAGCAGCGAATTCCCCCGAGGGAAGGACGAGCAGTACTTC
15	TRBV9	TRBJ1-1	NA	NA	CASSVVETPNTEAFF	TGTGCCAGCAGCGTAGTCGAGACCCCCAACACTGAAGCTTTCTTT
14	TRBV7-2	TRBJ2-5	NA	NA	CASSLGPHQETQYF	TGTGCCAGCAGCCTGGGCCCGCATCAAGAGACCCAGTACTTC
14	TRBV29-1	TRBJ2-7	NA	many	CSVGVESKTYEQYF	TGCAGCGTTGGGGTCGAAAGTAAGACCTACGAGCAGTACTTC
14	TRBV9	TRBJ2-1	NA	NA	CASSVGSGDNEQFF	TGTGCCAGCAGCGTAGGGTCGGGAGACAATGAGCAGTTCTTC
15	TRBV25-1	TRBJ2-1	NA	few	CASSDGLVLRDEQFF	TGTGCCAGCAGTGATGGTTTAGTTCTTCGGGATGAGCAGTTCTTC
14	TRBV29-1	TRBJ2-1	NA	many	CSVVVGDWFNEQFF	TGCAGCGTTGTAGTGGGAGATTGGTTCAATGAGCAGTTCTTC
14	TRBV9	TRBJ2-2	NA	NA	CASSTPSGTGELFF	TGTGCCAGCAGCACTCCGAGCGGCACCGGGGAGCTGTTTTTT
13	TRBV9	TRBJ2-7	NA	few	CASSPRVGVEQYF	TGTGCCAGCAGCCCACGAGTCGGAGTCGAGCAGTACTTC
12	TRBV24-1	TRBJ2-4	TRBD1	few	CATSDRGDIQYF	TGTGCCACCAGCGACAGGGGGGACATTCAGTACTTC
14	TRBV10-3	TRBJ2-3	NA	NA	CAISEGSVTDTQYF	TGTGCCATCAGTGAGGGGAGCGTAACAGATACGCAGTATTTT
14	TRBV4-1	TRBJ2-5	TRBD1	NA	CASSQWDSQETQYF	TGCGCCAGCAGCCAATGGGACAGCCAAGAGACCCAGTACTTC
14	TRBV20-1	TRBJ1-1	NA	NA	CSAASPGLVAEAFF	TGCAGTGCGGCTAGTCCGGGTTTGGTTGCTGAAGCTTTCTTT
12	TRBV9	TRBJ2-1	NA	few	CASSVGVNEQFF	TGTGCCAGCAGCGTAGGGGTTAATGAGCAGTTCTTC
14	TRBV6-5	TRBJ1-2	TRBD1	NA	CASSSSETGDGYTF	TGTGCCAGCAGTTCCTCCGAGACAGGGGATGGCTACACCTTC
17	TRBV4-3	TRBJ2-2	TRBD2	NA	CASSQDPAGAPTGELFF	TGCGCCAGCAGCCAAGATCCAGCGGGAGCCCCCACCGGGGAGCTGTTTTTT
16	TRBV9	TRBJ2-7	TRBD2	few	CASSVEGAGDLYEQYF	TGTGCCAGCAGCGTAGAGGGAGCGGGAGACCTCTACGAGCAGTACTTC
13	TRBV4-1	TRBJ2-7	NA	many	CASSQDSDYEQYF	TGCGCCAGCAGCCAGGACTCCGACTACGAGCAGTACTTC
13	TRBV4-2	TRBJ1-1	NA	NA	CASSQGGATEAFF	TGTGCCAGCAGCCAAGGGGGGGCTACTGAAGCTTTCTTT
13	TRBV3-1	TRBJ1-1	NA	NA	CASSQAPLGEAFF	TGTGCCAGCAGCCAAGCGCCATTGGGTGAAGCTTTCTTT
14	TRBV2	TRBJ2-1	TRBD2	few	CASTGTSGGNEQFF	TGTGCCAGCACCGGGACTAGCGGCGGGAATGAGCAGTTCTTC
14	TRBV9	TRBJ1-5	TRBD1	few	CASSERQGSQPQHF	TGTGCCAGCAGCGAAAGACAGGGTAGTCAGCCCCAGCATTTT
14	TRBV5-6	TRBJ2-1	NA	few	CASSSGPPVGEQFF	TGTGCCAGCAGCTCCGGACCTCCTGTGGGTGAGCAGTTCTTC
13	TRBV29-1	TRBJ2-3	NA	few	CSVEQGHGDTQYF	TGCAGCGTGGAACAGGGCCACGGAGATACGCAGTATTTT
13	TRBV29-1	TRBJ2-2	NA	once	CSASAGNTGELFF	TGCAGCGCATCGGCCGGGAACACCGGGGAGCTGTTTTTT
15	TRBV4-1	TRBJ2-4	TRBD2	NA	CASSPRGGVLYIQYF	TGCGCCAGCAGCCCTCGGGGGGGCGTTTTATACATTCAGTACTTC
18	TRBV7-9	TRBJ2-1	TRBD2	few	CASSLSGGAGVSYNEQFF	TGTGCCAGCAGCTTAAGCGGGGGGGCGGGTGTCTCCTACAATGAGCAGTTCTTC
9	TRBV12-3/TRBV12-4	TRBJ1-3	NA	few	CASSPPWIF	TGTGCCAGCAGTCCGCCATGGATTTTT
13	TRBV4-1	TRBJ1-1	NA	few	CASSQARTFEAFF	TGCGCCAGCAGCCAAGCCCGAACATTTGAAGCTTTCTTT
14	TRBV7-6	TRBJ1-1	NA	NA	CASSSGRTNTEAFF	TGTGCCAGCAGCTCGGGACGGACGAACACTGAAGCTTTCTTT
13	TRBV11-3	TRBJ2-1	NA	NA	CASRSGLTNEQFF	TGTGCCAGCAGATCCGGACTAACCAATGAGCAGTTCTTC